The T cell receptor beta chain under discussion was sequenced for a study of T cells in Graves' hyperthyroidism and ophthalmopathy. Findings and limits, study-wide: A 13 V-J model separated ophthalmopathy from stable hyperthyroidism. Most thyroid-expanded clonotypes above 0.001 were also found in blood.

The CDR3 contains 13 residues. CDR1 and CDR2 from the germline V gene are SQVTM and ANQGSEA. Trimming cost V 8 bases and J 2 bases, with 15 bases left between them. Remarks on this clonotype: The antigen remains undetermined.

The TCR beta CDR3 regions underwent amplification using RNA transcripts as the source. The TCR CDR3 was amplified in a first-round RT-PCR using the HTBI primer set. TCRdb passed the multiplex PCR reads through MiXCR, listing each CDR3 protein once. The table includes roughly 800,000 distinct CDR3 sequences, more than 30% detected once. The hyperthyroidism was newly diagnosed and had lasted under 2 months; the patients were aged 18 to 65. The sequence was collected from a man aged 18 to 35 with Graves' hyperthyroidism. The chain employs TRBV29-1 and TRBJ1-2, with D tentatively TRBD1 (5 bases). Sequencing was carried out using blood. The CDR3, as DNA: TGCAGCAGGAGGGCAGGGTCAAACTATGGCTACACCTTC. It encodes CSRRAGSNYGYTF. The entire variable domain, with the rest obtained from reference TRBV29-1 and TRBJ1-2, is as follows: SAVISQKPSRDICQRGTSLTIQCQVDSQVTMMFWYRQQPGQSLTLIATANQGSEATYESGFVIDKFPISRPNLTFSTLTVSNMSPEDSSIYLCSRRAGSNYGYTFGSGTRLTVV.